The 31 T cell receptor beta chains listed next were all sequenced from one sample in a study of cytomegalovirus exposure and HLA in healthy donors. The PCR ran on 60 Vbeta and 13 Jbeta primers. The data were produced by immunoSEQ multiplex PCR, yet TCRdb's version contains in-frame clones alone and is incomplete. The sample records some 140,000 clones, around 80% being singletons. Sequencing was carried out using PBMCs. The receptors shown here come from a man aged 35 to 55 in good health and CMV-seropositive.

The genes are TRBV4-2 and TRBJ2-6, with a tentative D call TRBD2 (6 bases). Per the germline V gene, CDR1 is LGHNA and CDR2 is YNFKEQ. V lost 0 bases, J lost 4 bases, and 22 bases lay in between. The CDR3 is made up of 20 amino acids. In DNA, the CDR3 is TGTGCCAGCAGCCAAGATCCCACTAGCAGGAGTTCTGCCGGGGCCAACGTCCTGACTTTC. This encodes CASSQDPTSRSSAGANVLTF.

The V call is TRBV18, the J call TRBJ2-4; D is possibly TRBD2 (7 bases). Germline V lookup: CDR1 KGHSH, CDR2 LQKENI. Trimming left V 8 bases short and J 4 bases short, with 15 bases between. This CDR3 is built from 14 residues. CDR3 bases: TGTGCCAGCGCAGGGGAGGGTCTAAAAAACATTCAGTACTTC. It translates to CASAGEGLKNIQYF.

The table lists this clone with a count of one. The chain links TRBV2 to TRBJ1-1, with unresolved D. The germline V gene has CDR1 SNHLY and CDR2 FYNNEI. This CDR3 comprises 12 residues. Trimming shortened V by 1 base and J by 5 bases, and 5 bases separated the two germline ends. CDR3 sequence reads: CASSEGETEAFF. The CDR3 coding sequence is TGTGCCAGCAGTGAAGGGGAGACTGAAGCTTTCTTT.

The J gene is TRBJ2-7, the V gene TRBV9, with no clear D. The CDR3 runs to 12 residues. Germline V CDR1 and CDR2: SGDLS, YYNGEE. V was clipped by 4 bases and J by 7 bases, with 12 bases between them. CDR3 DNA sequence: TGTGCCAGCAGCCCAAGAACGGGTGAGCAGTACTTC. It encodes CASSPRTGEQYF.

This chain uses TRBV7-2 with TRBJ2-5, with 9 nucleotides matching TRBD1. Trimming took 5 bases from V and 4 from J; bases not matched to a gene: 8. This CDR3 is built from 15 residues. Germline CDR1 SGHTA, CDR2 FQGNSA. CDR3 residues: CASSPGTGFVETQYF. The CDR3 DNA reads as TGTGCCAGCAGCCCGGGGACAGGGTTCGTAGAGACCCAGTACTTC.

V usage is TRBV2 and J usage is TRBJ1-4, with 7 bases lining up with TRBD1. CDR1 and CDR2 from the germline V gene are SNHLY and FYNNEI. This CDR3 comprises 17 residues. Unmatched junction bases numbered 7, after V lost 3 bases and J lost 0 bases. The CDR3 spells CASSDDRVVPTNEKLFF. The CDR3 coding sequence is TGTGCCAGCAGTGACGACAGGGTGGTCCCAACTAATGAAAAACTGTTTTTT.

This rearrangement joins TRBV7-9 to TRBJ1-1; D call uncertain. The CDR3 extends over 14 amino acids. Germline CDR1 is SEHNR and CDR2 is FQNEAQ (reference sequence). Deletions cut 3 bases from V and 5 bases from J, with 13 bases between. The CDR3 loop is CASSFPPRVTEAFF. The CDR3 DNA sequence: TGTGCCAGCAGCTTCCCCCCGCGGGTTACTGAAGCTTTCTTT.

The chain recombines TRBV10-3 with TRBJ2-7; 10 nucleotides line up with TRBD1. The ends lost 8 bases at V and 2 bases at J; junction bases unmatched: 6. The CDR3 length is 14 residues. Germline lookup yields CDR1 ENHRY and CDR2 SYGVKD. CDR3: CAIRKGTGAYEQYF. The CDR3 DNA sequence: TGTGCCATCCGGAAAGGGACAGGGGCCTACGAGCAGTACTTC.

The chain uses TRBV5-1 and TRBJ2-1; tentative D call: TRBD2 (6 bases). The CDR3 consists of 15 residues. Germline lookup yields CDR1 SGHRS and CDR2 YFSETQ. V dropped 4 bases and J dropped 7 bases, with 18 bases sitting between them. CDR3 DNA: TGCGCCAGCAGCCCTACCGATGGGGGGAGGAATGAGCAGTTCTTC. Amino acids: CASSPTDGGRNEQFF.

This clone appeared once. The chain joins TRBV21-1 to TRBJ1-1; TRBD1 reflects the table's D call only, with no check against the DNA. TRBV21-1 has pseudogene status. There are 15 residues in the CDR3. In DNA form, the CDR3 reads TGTGCCAGCAGCATTCGACAGCTATTGAACACTGAAGCTTTCTTT. It translates to CASSIRQLLNTEAFF.

This clone was recorded once. The rearrangement links TRBV7-9 to TRBJ2-7, with 12 bases fitting TRBD2. The V segment lost 3 bases and the J segment 6 bases; nucleotides outside the gene matches: 6. CDR3 length: 15 residues. Germline CDR1 and CDR2: SEHNR and FQNEAQ (reference sequence). CDR3 DNA: TGTGCCAGCAGCTTGCGTGGGACTAGCGGGCGCGAGCAGTACTTC. Translation: CASSLRGTSGREQYF.

This chain joins TRBV2 and TRBJ1-1; unclear D gene. The germline V and J ends were trimmed by 11 bases and 0 bases, with 13 bases remaining between them. Looked up from germline, CDR1 is SNHLY and CDR2 is FYNNEI. CDR3 length equals 13 residues. The CDR3 loop reads CAVGREMNTEAFF. CDR3 coding DNA: TGTGCCGTAGGACGGGAAATGAACACTGAAGCTTTCTTT.

The chain uses TRBV5-1 and TRBJ1-1; weak D call: TRBD1 (6 bases). Trimming cost V 3 bases and J 0 bases, with 15 bases left between them. Per the germline V gene, CDR1 is SGHRS and CDR2 is YFSETQ. There are 16 residues in the CDR3. The CDR3 here is CASSSQGKHLNTEAFF. The CDR3 DNA is TGCGCCAGCAGCTCACAGGGCAAACACTTGAACACTGAAGCTTTCTTT.

The J gene is TRBJ1-1, the V gene TRBV5-1, with 8 bases matching TRBD1. V lost 3 bases to trimming and J lost 4 bases; unmatched junction nucleotides: 14. Germline CDR1 and CDR2: SGHRS and YFSETQ. This CDR3 spans 17 amino acids. CDR3 coding DNA: TGCGCCAGCAGCTCCAACAGGGGGTCGAGGTGGGGCACTGAAGCTTTCTTT. Translated, it gives CASSSNRGSRWGTEAFF.

V usage is TRBV30 and J usage is TRBJ2-7; TRBD1 is a possible D gene (5 bases). The V and J ends lost 6 bases and 2 bases respectively, with 17 bases between them. Germline V gives CDR1 GTSNPN, CDR2 SVGIG (reference sequence). The CDR3 extends over 14 amino acids. In nucleotides, the CDR3 is TGTGCCTGTCCGTACAGGATGTCCCCCTACGAGCAGTACTTC. This sequence encodes CACPYRMSPYEQYF.

This CDR3 reads CASSQLTGYGSGNTIYF. The CDR3 bases are TGCGCCAGCAGCCAATTGACAGGGTATGGCTCTGGAAACACCATATATTTT. This chain uses TRBV4-1 with TRBJ1-3; TRBD1 matches at 7 bases. This CDR3 has 17 residues. J gave up 0 bases and V 2 bases, and 7 bases lay outside the gene matches. Germline CDR1 is MGHRA and CDR2 is YSYEKL.

This chain uses TRBV4-1 with TRBJ2-7, with TRBD1 matching 8 bases. V was clipped by 2 bases and J by 4 bases; unmatched bases: 7. CDR1 is MGHRA, CDR2 YSYEKL, per germline. The CDR3 runs 15 residues. The CDR3 here is CASSQTGTGQYEQYF. The CDR3, as DNA: TGCGCCAGCAGCCAAACCGGGACAGGCCAATACGAGCAGTACTTC.

V usage is TRBV11-3 and J usage is TRBJ2-3; D might be TRBD2 (5 bases). CDR1 and CDR2 (germline): SGHNT, YENEEA. The CDR3 runs 13 residues. With 5 bases removed from V and 3 bases from J, the gap between germline ends came to 9 bases. CDR3 DNA: TGTGCCAGCAGCCTACGGGGAACAGATACGCAGTATTTT. This codes for CASSLRGTDTQYF.

This rearrangement joins TRBV6-1 to TRBJ2-7, with D possibly matching TRBD2 (6 bases). The length of the CDR3 is 15 residues. Germline V gives CDR1 MNHNS, CDR2 SASEGT. Between the trimmed V and J ends, which lost 2 bases and 1 base, there was a span of 12 bases. The CDR3 protein is CASSEIRAGSYEQYF. The CDR3 DNA sequence: TGTGCCAGCAGTGAAATCCGGGCGGGATCCTACGAGCAGTACTTC.

The chain joins TRBV7-3 to TRBJ2-1; TRBD2 aligns across 7 bases. The V gene's germline CDR1 is SGHTA and CDR2 FQGTGA. After removal of 4 bases from V and 4 bases from J, the junction contained 7 bases not matched to a gene. The CDR3 consists of 15 residues. The CDR3 protein is CASSSIIAGYNEQFF. The CDR3 region has the DNA TGTGCCAGCAGCTCGATAATAGCGGGTTACAATGAGCAGTTCTTC.

This clone occurred a few times. The chain has TRBV14 and TRBJ2-2; D is perhaps TRBD1 (6 bases). The V gene lost 4 bases and the J gene lost 5 bases, with 11 bases spanning the gap. This CDR3 region has 14 residues. Germline loops: CDR1 SGHDN, CDR2 FVKESK. In DNA, the CDR3 is TGTGCCAGCAGCCTACAGGGTTGGACCGGGGAGCTGTTTTTT. This encodes CASSLQGWTGELFF.

A note on this clone: An end of the junction differs from the germline gene, which may be a read error. The gene calls are TRBV4-1 and TRBJ2-7; TRBD2 matches at 7 bases. CDR1 is MGHRA and CDR2 is YSYEKL in the germline V gene. This CDR3 spans 14 amino acids. This CDR3 is CASSQVAGRDEQYF. The DNA of the CDR3 is TGCGCCAGCAGTCAAGTAGCGGGCAGGGACGAGCAGTACTTC.

The rearrangement links TRBV10-3 to TRBJ2-1; 14 positions match TRBD2. CDR1 ENHRY and CDR2 SYGVKD come from the germline V gene. Trimming cost V 3 bases and J 4 bases; bases outside gene matches: 11. The CDR3 consists of 19 residues. Here the CDR3 DNA reads TGTGCCATCAGTGACCCAGGACTAGCGGGAGGTATAGGTTACAATGAGCAGTTCTTC. It codes for CAISDPGLAGGIGYNEQFF.

The sample holds one count of this clone. V is TRBV19 and J is TRBJ1-2; D unclear. The germline gives CDR1 LNHDA, CDR2 SQIVND (reference sequence). The V and J ends lost 5 bases and 4 bases respectively, with 11 bases between them. The CDR3 has 13 residues. CDR3 bases: TGTGCCAGTAGTCAGCAGGTCCTCTATGGCTACACCTTC. Protein sequence: CASSQQVLYGYTF.

The gene calls are TRBV14 and TRBJ1-6, with TRBD1 identical over 9 bases. The CDR3 covers 15 residues. Trimming cost V 5 bases and J 7 bases; bases outside gene matches: 6. From germline, CDR1 is SGHDN and CDR2 FVKESK. The CDR3 bases are TGTGCCAGCAGCGGGGACAGGGTAATCAATTCACCCCTCCACTTT. Translated, it gives CASSGDRVINSPLHF.

The chain carries TRBV6-5 and TRBJ2-1; D is possibly TRBD2 (5 bases). Germline-derived CDR1 and CDR2 are MNHEY and SVGAGI. The V gene lost 0 bases and the J gene lost 6 bases, with 12 bases spanning the gap. The CDR3 consists of 15 residues. The CDR3 nucleotides read TGTGCCAGCAGTTACTCGATTTCGAGGGCCAATGAGCAGTTCTTC. Translated: CASSYSISRANEQFF.

The chain employs TRBV25-1 and TRBJ1-2, with TRBD1 identical over 9 bases. From germline, CDR1 is MGHDK and CDR2 SYGVNS. The V segment lost 6 bases and the J segment 2 bases; nucleotides outside the gene matches: 13. The CDR3 covers 17 residues. CDR3 region: CASSEAGTGSRNYGYTF. The CDR3, as DNA: TGTGCCAGCAGCGAAGCCGGGACAGGGTCTAGAAACTATGGCTACACCTTC.

The V and J genes are TRBV5-4 and TRBJ2-1, with 9 bases fitting TRBD2. The CDR3 is 16 amino acids. J gave up 7 bases and V 4 bases, and 12 bases lay outside the gene matches. Germline values: CDR1 SGHNT, CDR2 YYREEE (reference sequence). The CDR3 DNA reads as TGTGCCAGCAGCACGGAGATAGCGGGAGTAAAGAATGAGCAGTTCTTC. Its protein is CASSTEIAGVKNEQFF. The full variable domain, in which reference TRBV5-4 and TRBJ2-1 provide the parts outside the CDR3, is ETGVTQSPTHLIKTRGQQVTLRCSSQSGHNTVSWYQQALGQGPQFIFQYYREEENGRGNFPPRFSGLQFPNYSSELNVNALELDDSALYLCASSTEIAGVKNEQFFGPGTRLTVL.

The chain has TRBV9 and TRBJ2-7; 16 positions agree with TRBD2. J lost 2 bases, V lost 3 bases, and 2 bases had no gene match. Germline CDR1 reads SGDLS; CDR2 reads YYNGEE. This CDR3 region has 16 residues. The CDR3 is CASSAGLAGGPYEQYF. CDR3 DNA sequence: TGTGCCAGCAGCGCGGGACTAGCGGGAGGGCCCTACGAGCAGTACTTC.

DNA for the CDR3: TGTGCCAGCAGCTCCGAAGGGACAGGGGCCTACGAGCAGTACTTC. Its translation is CASSSEGTGAYEQYF. The chain employs TRBV5-4 and TRBJ2-7, with TRBD1 matching 10 bases. Germline V gives CDR1 SGHNT, CDR2 YYREEE (reference sequence). The CDR3 has 15 amino acids. J was trimmed by 2 bases and V by 3 bases; bases with no gene match: 5.

The gene calls are TRBV12-5 and TRBJ2-1; TRBD2 matches at 10 bases. CDR1 LGHNT and CDR2 FRNRAP come from the germline V gene. With V trimmed by 5 bases and J by 5 bases, 0 bases remained unmatched. This CDR3 contains 13 residues. The CDR3 DNA reads TGTGCTAGTGGTGGACTAGCGGACAATGAGCAGTTCTTC. Its protein product is CASGGLADNEQFF. The complete variable domain, with remaining parts taken from reference TRBV12-5 and TRBJ2-1, reads DARVTQTPRHKVTEMGQEVTMRCQPILGHNTVFWYRQTMMQGLELLAYFRNRAPLDDSGMPKDRFSAEMPDATLATLKIQPSEPRDSAVYFCASGGLADNEQFFGPGTRLTVL.